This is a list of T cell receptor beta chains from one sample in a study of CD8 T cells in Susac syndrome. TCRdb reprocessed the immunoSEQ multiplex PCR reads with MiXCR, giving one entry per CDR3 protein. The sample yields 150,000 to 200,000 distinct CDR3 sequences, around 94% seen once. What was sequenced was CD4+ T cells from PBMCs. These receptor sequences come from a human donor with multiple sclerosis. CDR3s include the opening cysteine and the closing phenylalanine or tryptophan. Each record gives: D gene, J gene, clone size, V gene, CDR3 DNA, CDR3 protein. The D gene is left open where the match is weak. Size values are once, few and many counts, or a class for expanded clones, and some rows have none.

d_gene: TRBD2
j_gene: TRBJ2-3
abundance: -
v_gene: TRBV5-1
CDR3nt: TGCGCCAGCAGCTCCAGCGGGAGCCCAGATACGCAGTATTTT
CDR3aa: CASSSSGSPDTQYF

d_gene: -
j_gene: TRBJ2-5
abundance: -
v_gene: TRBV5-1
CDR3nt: TGCGCCAGCAGCTTGAGGACGCCCCGAGAAACCCAGTACTTC
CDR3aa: CASSLRTPRETQYF

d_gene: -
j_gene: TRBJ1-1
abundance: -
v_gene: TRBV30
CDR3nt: TGTGCCTGGAGTGTCCGGGGGAACACTGAAGCTTTCTTT
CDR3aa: CAWSVRGNTEAFF

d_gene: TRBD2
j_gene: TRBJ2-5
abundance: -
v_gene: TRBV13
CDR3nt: TGTGCCAGCAGCTTATCGGGACTAGGGAAAGGGGCCCAGTACTTC
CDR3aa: CASSLSGLGKGAQYF

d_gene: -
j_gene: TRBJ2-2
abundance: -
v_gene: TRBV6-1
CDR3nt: TGTGCCAGCAGCAGCCTGGGGGCGGGAGATACCGGGGAGCTGTTTTTT
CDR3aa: CASSSLGAGDTGELFF

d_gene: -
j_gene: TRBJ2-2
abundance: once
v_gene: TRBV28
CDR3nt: TGTGCCAGCAGTTTATTTTGGCAGGGCACCGGGGAGCTGTTTTTT
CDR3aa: CASSLFWQGTGELFF

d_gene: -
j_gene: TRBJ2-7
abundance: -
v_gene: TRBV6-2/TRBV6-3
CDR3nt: TGTGCCAGCAGTTACGGGCCGGCCCGCCTTTCCTACGAGCAGTACTTC
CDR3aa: CASSYGPARLSYEQYF

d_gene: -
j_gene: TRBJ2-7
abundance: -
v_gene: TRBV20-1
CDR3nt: TGCAGTGCTACTAGCTACGAGCAGTACTTC
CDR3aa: CSATSYEQYF

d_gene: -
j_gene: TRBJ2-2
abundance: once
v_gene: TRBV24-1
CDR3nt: TGTGCCACCAGTGATTTGCGGGTCACCGGGGAGCTGTTTTTT
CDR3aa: CATSDLRVTGELFF

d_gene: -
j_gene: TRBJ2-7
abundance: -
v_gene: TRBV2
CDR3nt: TGTGCCAGCAGACTTCTTGACTACGAGCAGTACTTC
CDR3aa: CASRLLDYEQYF

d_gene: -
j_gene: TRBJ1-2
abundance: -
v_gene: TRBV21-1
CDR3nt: TGTGCCAACTTACAGGGTTCTTTAAACTATGGCTACACCTTC
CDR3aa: CANLQGSLNYGYTF

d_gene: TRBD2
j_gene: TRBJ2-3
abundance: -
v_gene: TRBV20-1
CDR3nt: TGCAGTGCTAGTCCGAGCGGGAGTTTAGAAGATACGCAGTATTTT
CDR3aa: CSASPSGSLEDTQYF

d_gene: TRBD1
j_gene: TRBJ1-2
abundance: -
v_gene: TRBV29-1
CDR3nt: TGCAGCGTTGTCAGGGGGGAAGGCTATGGCTACACCTTC
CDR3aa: CSVVRGEGYGYTF

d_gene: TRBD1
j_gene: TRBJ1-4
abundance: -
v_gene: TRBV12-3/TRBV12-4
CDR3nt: TGTGCCAGCAGTTTCGTCGCCGGGACAGGGGGAGAAAAACTGTTTTTT
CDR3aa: CASSFVAGTGGEKLFF

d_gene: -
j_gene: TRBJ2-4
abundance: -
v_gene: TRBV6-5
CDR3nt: TGTGCCAGCAGTCGAGATTTAGCCAAAAACATTCAGTACTTC
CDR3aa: CASSRDLAKNIQYF

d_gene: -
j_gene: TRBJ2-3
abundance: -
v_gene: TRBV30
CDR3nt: TGTGCCTGGGATGGAAACCCAGATACGCAGTATTTT
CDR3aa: CAWDGNPDTQYF

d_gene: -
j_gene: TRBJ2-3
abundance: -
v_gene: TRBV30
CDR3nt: TGTGCCTCCTCGAAATCGGGAGTAAGCTATACGCAGTATTTT
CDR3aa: CASSKSGVSYTQYF

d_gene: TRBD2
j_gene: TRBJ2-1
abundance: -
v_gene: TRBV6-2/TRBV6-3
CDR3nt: TGTGCCAGCCTGAGCGGGAGCTCCTACAATGAGCAGTTCTTC
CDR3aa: CASLSGSSYNEQFF

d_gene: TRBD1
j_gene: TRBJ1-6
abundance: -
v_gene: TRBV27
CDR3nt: TGTGCCAGCAGTTGGGACAGAGGATCACCCCTCCACTTT
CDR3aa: CASSWDRGSPLHF

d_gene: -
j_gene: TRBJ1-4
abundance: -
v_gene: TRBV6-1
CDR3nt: TGTGCCAGCATGATGGGTCCAGGTGAAAAACTGTTTTTT
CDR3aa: CASMMGPGEKLFF

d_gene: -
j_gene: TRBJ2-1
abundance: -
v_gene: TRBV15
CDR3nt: TGTGCCACCAGCAGAGACCAGAGCTCCTACAATGAGCAGTTCTTC
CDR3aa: CATSRDQSSYNEQFF

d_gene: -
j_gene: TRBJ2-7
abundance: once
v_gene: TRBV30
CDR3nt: TGTGCCTTGAACCGGGGTTCCTACGAGCAGTACTTC
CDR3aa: CALNRGSYEQYF

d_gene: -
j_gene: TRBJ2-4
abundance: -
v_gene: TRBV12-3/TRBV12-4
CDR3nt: TGTGCCAGCAGACAGGCTGGGGGGAAAAACATTCAGTACTTC
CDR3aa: CASRQAGGKNIQYF

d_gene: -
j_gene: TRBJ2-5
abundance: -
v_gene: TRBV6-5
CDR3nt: TGTGCCAGCAGTAATCTGGCGGAGACCCAGTACTTC
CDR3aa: CASSNLAETQYF

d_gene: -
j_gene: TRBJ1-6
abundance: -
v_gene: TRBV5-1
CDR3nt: TGCGCCAGCAGCGAACTAGGGAACCAAAATAATTCACCCCTCCACTTT
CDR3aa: CASSELGNQNNSPLHF

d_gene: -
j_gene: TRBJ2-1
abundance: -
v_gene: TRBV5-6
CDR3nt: TGTGCCAGCAGCCCGTTAACCCCGGACAGTCCGAATGAGCAGTTCTTC
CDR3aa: CASSPLTPDSPNEQFF

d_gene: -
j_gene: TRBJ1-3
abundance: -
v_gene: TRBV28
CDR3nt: TGTGCCAGCAGTTGGGGGACGGGCGTGACCAGCTCTGGAAACACCATATATTTT
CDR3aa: CASSWGTGVTSSGNTIYF

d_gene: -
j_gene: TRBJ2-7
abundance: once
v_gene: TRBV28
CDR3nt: TGTGCCAGCAGTCTCCCCCAGGGAATCTACGAGCAGTACTTC
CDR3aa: CASSLPQGIYEQYF

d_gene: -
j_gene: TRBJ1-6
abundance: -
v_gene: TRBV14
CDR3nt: TGTGCCAGCAGCCAAGAGGACGATACGCCCCTCCACTTT
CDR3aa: CASSQEDDTPLHF

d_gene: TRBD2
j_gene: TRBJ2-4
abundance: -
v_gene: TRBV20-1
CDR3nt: TGCAGTGCGTTAGGACTAGCGGAGATAAGCATTCAGTACTTC
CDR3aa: CSALGLAEISIQYF

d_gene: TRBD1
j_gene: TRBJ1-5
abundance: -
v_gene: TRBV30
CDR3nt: TGTGCCTGGAGGGGACAGGGTGACCAGCCCCAGCATTTT
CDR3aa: CAWRGQGDQPQHF

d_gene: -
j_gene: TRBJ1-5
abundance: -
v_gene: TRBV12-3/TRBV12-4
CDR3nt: TGTGCCAGCAGCCTGGGGGGTTGGAATCAGCCCCAGCATTTT
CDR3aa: CASSLGGWNQPQHF

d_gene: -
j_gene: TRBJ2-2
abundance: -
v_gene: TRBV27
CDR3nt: TGTGCCAGCAGTCTCCCCAGGGGCGGGGAGCTGTTTTTT
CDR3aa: CASSLPRGGELFF